This T cell receptor (beta chain) is drawn from a study of T cells in women clearing cervical HPV infection. J gave up 4 bases and V 3 bases, and 16 bases lay outside the gene matches. Germline V gives CDR1 ENHRY, CDR2 SYGVKD. This CDR3 comprises 18 residues. Concerning this clone itself: Read data end 3 residues before the CDR3 end; the end is taken from the germline J gene.

The repertoire was sequenced with immunoSEQ multiplex PCR; TCRdb's copy has only in-frame clones and lacks some. The sample holds 25,000 to 30,000 clones. The V gene is TRBV10-3, the J gene TRBJ2-7, with TRBD2 matching over 9 bases. Sequences were obtained from blood buffy coat. This receptor was taken from a woman aged 18 to 75 with a cervical HPV16 infection that either progressed to CIN3+ or cleared (not recorded which). CDR3: CAISDHSGTSITSYEQYF. The sequenced part of the CDR3 DNA is TGTGCCATCAGTGATCATTCCGGGACTAGCATTACCTCTTACGAG.